This entry lists 25 T cell receptor beta chains sequenced from one sample in a study of T cell responses to AZD1222 COVID-19 vaccine. The data were produced by immunoSEQ multiplex PCR, yet TCRdb's version contains in-frame clones alone and is incomplete. The repertoire holds more than 95,000 clones, with about 90% as singletons. Source: peripheral blood, taken 28 days after the second AZD1222 dose. Source of these receptors: an adult who received the AZD1222 COVID-19 vaccine.

The chain joins TRBV18 to TRBJ2-2; 13 bases map to TRBD2. The CDR3 is 16 amino acids. In germline, CDR1 is KGHSH, CDR2 LQKENI. V was pared by 2 bases and J by 7 bases, with 4 bases of the junction left unmatched. The CDR3 DNA reads as TGTGCCAGCTCACCAGGACTAGCGGGAGCCGGCGGGGAGCTGTTTTTT. Translating gives CASSPGLAGAGGELFF.

This chain connects TRBV27 to TRBJ1-1; D unclear. Germline-derived CDR1 and CDR2 are MNHEY and SMNVEV (reference sequence). This CDR3 contains 11 residues. Trimming took 10 bases from V and 7 from J, leaving 13 bases between them. The CDR3 region has the DNA TGTGCCATCAAAAGAGACGGTGAAGCTTTCTTT. Protein: CAIKRDGEAFF.

V is TRBV7-9 and J is TRBJ2-3; TRBD2 might be the D (6 bases). CDR1 is SEHNR and CDR2 is FQNEAQ in the germline V gene (reference sequence). The CDR3 has 13 amino acids. V was shortened by 7 bases and J by 0 bases, with 8 bases between the two germline ends. DNA of the CDR3: TGTGCCAGCACGGACTACAGCACAGATACGCAGTATTTT. Its translation is CASTDYSTDTQYF.

The table lists this clone with a count of one. V and J are TRBV5-4 and TRBJ2-3, with 8 bases identical to TRBD1. The CDR3 spans 16 residues. Looked up from germline, CDR1 is SGHNT and CDR2 is YYREEE (reference sequence). Unmatched junction bases numbered 7, after V lost 4 bases and J lost 0 bases. The chain's CDR3 is CASSIRTGRSTDTQYF. The CDR3 DNA is TGTGCCAGCAGCATAAGGACAGGGCGTAGCACAGATACGCAGTATTTT.

As concerns this clone: At the DNA level, this CDR3 is encoded by other sequences in the same sample as well. The chain carries TRBV28 and TRBJ2-2, with TRBD1 matching over 7 bases. Germline V gene data show CDR1 as MDHEN and CDR2 as SYDVKM. Germline trimming cut 1 base from V and 5 bases from J; bases unmatched to any gene: 1. The CDR3 spans 14 residues. The CDR3 DNA follows: TGTGCCAGCAGTTTATCAGGGGGAACCGGGGAGCTGTTTTTT. It specifies CASSLSGGTGELFF. Using reference TRBV28 and TRBJ2-2 for the parts outside the CDR3, the full variable domain is DVKVTQSSRYLVKRTGEKVFLECVQDMDHENMFWYRQDPGLGLRLIYFSYDVKMKEKGDIPEGYSVSREKKERFSLILESASTNQTSMYLCASSLSGGTGELFFGEGSRLTVL.

This sequence joins TRBV2 and TRBJ2-7, with D perhaps matching TRBD1 (5 bases). V lost 7 bases to trimming and J lost 3 bases, with 10 bases between them. Germline V gene lookup returns CDR1 SNHLY and CDR2 FYNNEI. The CDR3 has 12 amino acids. CDR3: CASTAGYYEQYF. The CDR3 bases are TGTGCCAGCACTGCAGGGTACTACGAGCAGTACTTC.

The rearrangement uses TRBV10-3 and TRBJ1-2; 12 nucleotides line up with TRBD1. Germline CDR1 and CDR2: ENHRY and SYGVKD. The V and J ends lost 6 bases and 6 bases, in that order; junction bases with no gene match: 8. This CDR3 is built from 15 residues. CDR3 coding DNA: TGTGCCATCAGCGGGACAGGGGGCGCAGATAATGGCTACACCTTC. This translates into CAISGTGGADNGYTF.

CDR3: CASSEGTENTEAFF. The CDR3 DNA follows: TGTGCCAGCAGCGAGGGGACGGAGAACACTGAAGCTTTCTTT. V and J are TRBV9 and TRBJ1-1; D may be TRBD1 (5 bases). The ends were cut back, 3 bases at V and 1 base at J, with 10 bases in the middle. CDR3 size: 14 residues. Looked up from germline, CDR1 is SGDLS and CDR2 is YYNGEE.

This chain uses TRBV27 with TRBJ1-6; the match to TRBD1 covers 8 bases. CDR3 length equals 14 residues. Germline trimming cut 5 bases from V and 9 bases from J; bases unmatched to any gene: 6. CDR1 MNHEY and CDR2 SMNVEV come from the germline V gene (reference sequence). The CDR3 is CASSLTGGGSPLHF. DNA of the CDR3: TGTGCCAGCAGTCTAACAGGGGGTGGTTCACCCCTCCACTTT.

This chain uses TRBV11-1 with TRBJ2-1, with a possible D match to TRBD2 (5 bases). The ends were cut back, 5 bases at V and 7 bases at J, with 15 bases in the middle. CDR1 and CDR2 from the germline V gene are SGHAT and FQDESV (reference sequence). This CDR3 has 14 amino acids. The CDR3 DNA sequence: TGTGCCAGCAGCCCCGGACTGCAAATAAATGAGCAGTTCTTC. Residues: CASSPGLQINEQFF. Using reference TRBV11-1 and TRBJ2-1 for the parts outside the CDR3, the full variable domain is EAEVAQSPRYKITEKSQAVAFWCDPISGHATLYWYRQILGQGPELLVQFQDESVVDDSQLPKDRFSAERLKGVDSTLKIQPAELGDSAMYLCASSPGLQINEQFFGPGTRLTVL.

The chain links TRBV9 to TRBJ2-1; D is uncertain. The CDR3 is 16 amino acids. Trimming cost V 0 bases and J 6 bases, with 16 bases left between them. The germline V gene encodes CDR1 SGDLS and CDR2 YYNGEE. The CDR3 nucleotides read TGTGCCAGCAGCGTAGAAGCGACCCTCCTCCCCAATGAGCAGTTCTTC. Translation gives CASSVEATLLPNEQFF.

This chain uses TRBV21-1 with TRBJ2-2; the table calls TRBD2, which could not be checked here. TRBV21-1 is classified as a pseudogene. The CDR3 runs 11 residues. CDR3 amino acids: CAIPPAGELFF. The CDR3, as DNA: TGTGCCATCCCCCCCGCCGGGGAGCTGTTTTTT.

There are a few counts of this clone. This rearrangement joins TRBV24-1 to TRBJ2-1; perhaps TRBD2 as D (6 bases). Trimming shortened V by 3 bases and J by 9 bases, and 17 bases separated the two germline ends. Germline loops: CDR1 KGHDR, CDR2 SFDVKD. The CDR3 totals 15 residues. CDR3 region: CATSDQTRPELEQFF. The CDR3 DNA reads TGTGCCACCAGTGATCAGACTAGACCTGAGCTTGAGCAGTTCTTC.

V and J are TRBV19 and TRBJ1-4; TRBD1 matches at 8 bases. This CDR3 is built from 18 residues. The V segment lost 7 bases and the J segment 2 bases; nucleotides outside the gene matches: 15. CDR1 and CDR2 from the germline V gene are LNHDA and SQIVND (reference sequence). CDR3 DNA sequence: TGTGCCAGTAACTTTGAGAGACAGGGGTTTTTGACTAATGAAAAACTGTTTTTT. It encodes CASNFERQGFLTNEKLFF.

The table lists this clone with a count of one. The chain links TRBV5-6 to TRBJ1-3; D not resolved. V lost 10 bases and J lost 0, with 8 bases in between. This CDR3 spans 12 amino acids. CDR1 is SGHDT and CDR2 is YYEEEE in the germline V gene. The CDR3 region is CASGVSGNTIYF. In nucleotides, the CDR3 is TGTGCCTCTGGCGTCTCTGGAAACACCATATATTTT.

The rearrangement uses TRBV5-1 and TRBJ2-3; D is uncertain. CDR3 length: 15 residues. Per the germline V gene, CDR1 is SGHRS and CDR2 is YFSETQ. Trimming pared 0 bases from V and 2 bases from J, leaving 10 bases between. CDR3 nucleotide sequence: TGCGCCAGCAGCTTGGCCACAGCCCTCACAGATACGCAGTATTTT. Residues: CASSLATALTDTQYF.

The chain employs TRBV28 and TRBJ2-1; 7 bases line up with TRBD2. J gave up 0 bases and V 7 bases, and 6 bases lay outside the gene matches. The CDR3 extends over 15 amino acids. Germline CDR1 is MDHEN and CDR2 is SYDVKM. For the CDR3, the DNA is TGTGCCAGCACCTTGGGAGGGAGCTCCTACAATGAGCAGTTCTTC. It encodes CASTLGGSSYNEQFF.

V usage is TRBV12-3 or TRBV12-4 and J usage is TRBJ1-6; D is undetermined. Trimming took 6 bases from V and 13 from J, leaving 10 bases between them. The CDR3 sequence is 11 residues long. The CDR3 region is CASRDSPPLHF. The CDR3 DNA is TGTGCCAGCAGGGATTCACCCCCCCTCCACTTT.

This clone appeared a single time. V and J are TRBV28 and TRBJ2-7, with 8 nucleotides matching TRBD1. CDR3 length: 12 amino acids. With 10 bases clipped from V and 3 bases from J, the junction kept 5 bases outside the gene matches. CDR1 MDHEN and CDR2 SYDVKM come from the germline V gene. As DNA, the CDR3 is TGTGCCACCTGGGACAGGTACTACGAGCAGTACTTC. As protein: CATWDRYYEQYF.

For the CDR3, the DNA is TGTGCCAGCAGCCTGACCGGGACAGGGAAAAATTCACCCCTCCACTTT. It translates to CASSLTGTGKNSPLHF. The chain uses TRBV7-6 and TRBJ1-6; TRBD1 agrees at 9 bases. CDR3 length equals 16 residues. V lost 5 bases, J lost 7 bases, and 9 bases stayed unmatched. CDR1 and CDR2 from the germline V gene are SGHVS and FNYEAQ.

The chain recombines TRBV21-1 with TRBJ1-5; no check of the table's D call, TRBD1, against the DNA was made. TRBV21-1 is shown as a pseudogene. This CDR3 is 12 amino acids long. The CDR3 reads CASSKVAQPQHF. In nucleotides, the CDR3 is TGTGCCAGCAGCAAAGTGGCTCAGCCCCAGCATTTT.

V is TRBV27 and J is TRBJ1-2, with 7 bases that match TRBD1. Trimming took 6 bases from V and 3 from J; bases not matched to a gene: 10. CDR3 size: 15 residues. From germline, CDR1 is MNHEY and CDR2 SMNVEV (reference sequence). CDR3 protein: CASSPPGQKHYGYTF. The CDR3 DNA follows: TGTGCCAGCAGCCCTCCGGGACAGAAGCACTATGGCTACACCTTC.

The V gene is TRBV28, the J gene TRBJ1-5; D possibly corresponds to TRBD1 (5 bases). Germline V gene data show CDR1 as MDHEN and CDR2 as SYDVKM. This CDR3 has 15 amino acids. V was shortened by 4 bases and J by 5 bases, with 15 bases between the two germline ends. This CDR3 is CASSSPGGSYQPQHF. CDR3 bases: TGTGCCAGCAGTTCCCCTGGGGGGTCCTATCAGCCCCAGCATTTT. Based on the CDR3 plus reference TRBV28 and TRBJ1-5, the full variable domain is DVKVTQSSRYLVKRTGEKVFLECVQDMDHENMFWYRQDPGLGLRLIYFSYDVKMKEKGDIPEGYSVSREKKERFSLILESASTNQTSMYLCASSSPGGSYQPQHFGDGTRLSIL.

The chain links TRBV18 to TRBJ1-6; D unclear. Germline-derived CDR1 and CDR2 are KGHSH and LQKENI. The ends were cut back, 2 bases at V and 4 bases at J, with 6 bases in the middle. CDR3 length: 14 amino acids. This chain's CDR3 is CASSPAAYNSPLHF. Here the CDR3 DNA reads TGTGCCAGCTCACCAGCAGCGTATAATTCACCCCTCCACTTT.

J is TRBJ1-6 and V is TRBV28; a possible D gene is TRBD1 (5 bases). Trimming stripped 5 bases from V and 0 bases from J, with 26 bases between. From germline, CDR1 is MDHEN and CDR2 SYDVKM. The CDR3 is made up of 21 amino acids. CDR3 residues: CASSTTLWGGLKSSYNSPLHF. The CDR3 DNA sequence: TGTGCCAGCAGTACCACCTTATGGGGGGGGTTAAAGAGCTCCTATAATTCACCCCTCCACTTT.